This entry features one TCR beta chain sequence. Its antigen is not yet known. The input lacks base qualities; no much larger clone sits a single base away. The intended sense of this specimen's treatment or condition label: allogeneic hematopoietic cell transplantation with graft depleted of TCRalphabeta T cells and CD19 B cells. TCRalphabeta/CD19-depleted allogeneic hematopoietic cell grafts were given to the transplant recipients, all of whom were children. This entry belongs to a study of T-cell reconstitution after alpha-beta-depleted transplantation in children (dated by TCRdb to the mid-2010s). Study-wide context: The study quantitatively tracked T-cell immune reconstitution after TCRalphabeta/CD19-depleted allogeneic hematopoietic cell transplantation in children using TCR repertoire profiling.

The paper's findings and limits, for the study overall: Over subsequent months, a decline in hyperexpanded clone frequencies was noted, and after one year, T-cell counts and TCRbeta diversity were mostly ascribed to newly produced T cells. The apparently early recovery of alphabetaT-cell counts about two months after transplant reportedly depended on only several hundred rapidly expanded clones that came from non-depleted graft cells. In some patients, high TCRbeta diversity at day 60 was attributed to recipient T cells and intrathymic progenitors that had survived conditioning.

V sheds 1 base and J sheds 0 bases, leaving 6 bases between their ends. Taken from the germline V gene (reference sequence), the CDR1 and CDR2 loops are DFQATT and SNEGSKA. The CDR3 holds 13 amino acids from the cysteine to the phenylalanine. Just CDR3 DNA is preserved here, 39 bases in frame from base 1. Libraries were built with PCR. Instrument on record: Illumina HiSeq 2500. TCR library preparation used molecular barcoding, with unique molecular identifiers applied to normalize quantification of the TCRbeta repertoire. The public reads were reanalyzed by TCRdb: fastp trimming at Q25, MiXCR alignment, in-frame beta chains only. Every CDR3 protein is listed once, alongside the most common genes and DNA of its rows. A total of about 440,000 distinct CDR3 sequences appear in this sample, 43% of them only once. The ten largest clones add up to 27% of the sample.

The rearrangement joined TRBV20-1 to TRBJ1-2, and the D gene may be TRBD1, 5 bases matching. This sequence originates from a girl aged 2-10 years with aplastic anemia, due to receive a stem cell transplant. Specimen: PBMCs, collected before TCRalphabeta/CD19-depleted stem cell transplant. The sequenced DNA: TGCAGTGCTAGAGCAGGGACTAACTATGGCTACACCTTC. This gives the protein CSARAGTNYGYTF.